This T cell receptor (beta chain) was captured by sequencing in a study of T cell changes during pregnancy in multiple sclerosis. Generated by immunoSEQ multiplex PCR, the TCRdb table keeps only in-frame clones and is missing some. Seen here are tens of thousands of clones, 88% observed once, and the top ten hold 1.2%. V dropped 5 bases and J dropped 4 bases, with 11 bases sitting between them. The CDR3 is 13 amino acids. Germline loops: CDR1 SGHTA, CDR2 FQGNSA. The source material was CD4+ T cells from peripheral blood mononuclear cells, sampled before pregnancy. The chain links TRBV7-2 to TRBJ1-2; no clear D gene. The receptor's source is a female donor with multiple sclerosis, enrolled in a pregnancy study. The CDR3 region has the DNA TGTGCCAGCAGCGCGTACTTGTCCTATGGCTACACCTTC. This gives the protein CASSAYLSYGYTF.